This TCR beta chain was obtained from a study of blood T cell repertoires in COVID-19. The CDR3 is made up of 14 amino acids. V dropped 3 bases and J dropped 9; count of bases not matched to a gene: 2. Germline V gives CDR1 SGHTA, CDR2 FQGNSA. Repertoires were generated with immunoSEQ multiplex PCR, while TCRdb's copy carries only in-frame clones and drops some. This table has 180,000 or so clones, roughly 83% appearing once. This sequence was found in a man aged 35-49 years with acute COVID-19. The V call is TRBV7-2, the J call TRBJ1-6; 10 bases align to TRBD1. The sequenced material came from PBMCs or T cells enriched from blood (not recorded which). The CDR3 coding sequence is TGTGCCAGCAGCTTCGGGACAGGGGTTTCACCCCTCCACTTT. It codes for CASSFGTGVSPLHF.